Below, one T cell receptor (beta chain) is given with its context. Its antigen is currently not known. Base quality data are lacking; no much larger clone is found one base away. The trial excluded patients who had a history of autoimmune disease or were on systemic immunosuppression. In every dose cohort, peripheral blood was drawn for TCR sequencing at baseline, cycle 4 day 1, and cycle 7 day 1. The samples were taken from a phase I, first-in-human, multicenter, open-label dose-escalation trial of ivuxolimab. Adults with locally advanced or metastatic melanoma, renal cell, hepatocellular, or head and neck squamous cell carcinoma were enrolled in the trial. Before TCR sequencing, CD4+ and CD8+ T cells were separately sorted from peripheral blood. The data were obtained in a study of OX40 agonist ivuxolimab in advanced cancers. Study-level background: The costimulatory receptor OX40 (CD134) was targeted by ivuxolimab, a fully human IgG2 agonistic monoclonal antibody. In the dose-escalation cohort, more than 80% of patients were male, and the mean age was 60 years with a range of roughly 23 to 90. The point of sequencing TCRbeta in the periphery was to test whether ivuxolimab changed TCR sequence diversity and drove clonal T-cell expansion. Of the roughly 52 dose-escalation patients, hepatocellular carcinoma was present in 19, melanoma in approximately 15, renal cell carcinoma in 9 and head and neck cancer in 9. Patients were allowed to have had prior anti-PD-1, anti-PD-L1 or anti-CTLA-4 therapy, and around 40% of the dose-escalation patients had previously received checkpoint inhibitors. Partial responses occurred in three dose-escalation patients, of whom one had hepatocellular carcinoma and two had cutaneous melanoma. The monotherapy dose-escalation portion (N ≈ 55 patients) of the phase I ivuxolimab trial is reported in the paper. Intravenous ivuxolimab was administered to patients every 2 weeks at six dose levels: 0.01, 0.1, 0.3, 1.5, 3 and 10 mg/kg.

To sequence the TCRbeta CDR3 region, genomic DNA was isolated from the sorted cells. TCRbeta CDR3 regions were sequenced using the immunoSEQ Assay. TCRdb stores this immuneACCESS table with in-frame sequences only. Part of the clones is absent; in the studies checked, under half of the shortfall reflects unresolved V genes, and no reason is known for the rest. The sample contains over 20,000 clones, around 79% of them found a single time. The leading ten clones occupy 30% to 40% of the sample. The CDR3, cysteine through phenylalanine, is 16 amino acids long. CDR3 DNA only is kept here, 48 bases in frame from base 1. From a lookup of the germline V gene, CDR1 and CDR2 are MGHRA and YSYEKL. Relative to germline, V is 1 base shorter and J is 1 base shorter, with 13 bases between their ends. Study-wide conclusions, independent of this receptor: On average, CD8+ T cells showed more expanded clones than CD4+ T cells after ivuxolimab. Low levels of normalized T-cell clonal expansion were also seen in some patients who did not respond. The antigen specificity of the peripheral T cells that underwent clonal expansion was not determined. At doses from 0.1 to 3.0 mg/kg, clonal expansion was seen in both CD4+ and CD8+ blood T cells between baseline and week 6. In the 0.1-3.0 mg/kg groups, partial responders had among the lowest normalized peripheral clonal expansion, particularly in CD8+ T cells.

Sequences were derived from CD4+ or CD8+ T cells sorted from blood, sampled in a trial of the OX40 agonist ivuxolimab. The sequence joins TRBV4-1 to TRBJ1-1; TRBD1 could be the D gene, as 5 bases match. The clonotype was recovered from an adult with an advanced solid tumor such as melanoma, head and neck, liver or kidney cancer. The nucleotide sequence reads TGCGCCAGCAGCCAAGGTTGGTCGGGGACGAACACTGAAGCTTTCTTT. It codes for CASSQGWSGTNTEAFF.